Included here is one TCR beta chain sequence, with context. The antigen remains undetermined. These data are taken from a study of vaccination effects on CD4 cells after COVID-19. On the study more broadly: The median interval between the second dose and post-vaccine sampling was 72 days.

Subsequent to 10 days of culture, CD4+ T cells were isolated. Vaccine administered to participants consisted of two doses of either BNT162b2 or mRNA-1273. Vaccine recipients had no previous SARS-CoV-2 infection; their nucleocapsid antibodies were negative. The CDR3 consists of 14 residues. Trimming removed 1 base from V and 8 bases from J; junction bases left unmatched: 3. Per the germline V gene, CDR1 is MGHRA and CDR2 is YSYEKL. Measured with immunoSEQ multiplex PCR; TCRdb has only the in-frame clones, and not every one. The top ten hold about 2.4% of the sample, which has fewer than 75,000 clones, 70% to 80% seen once.

The sample here was CD4+ T cells from PBMCs cultured without peptide, taken after COVID-19 vaccination. The chain carries TRBV4-1 and TRBJ1-4; TRBD1 agrees at 8 bases. This clonotype was sampled from a human donor who received a COVID-19 vaccine. CDR3 DNA sequence: TGCGCCAGCAGCCAAGTAACAGGGGGGGAAAAACTGTTTTTT. Translating it yields CASSQVTGGEKLFF.